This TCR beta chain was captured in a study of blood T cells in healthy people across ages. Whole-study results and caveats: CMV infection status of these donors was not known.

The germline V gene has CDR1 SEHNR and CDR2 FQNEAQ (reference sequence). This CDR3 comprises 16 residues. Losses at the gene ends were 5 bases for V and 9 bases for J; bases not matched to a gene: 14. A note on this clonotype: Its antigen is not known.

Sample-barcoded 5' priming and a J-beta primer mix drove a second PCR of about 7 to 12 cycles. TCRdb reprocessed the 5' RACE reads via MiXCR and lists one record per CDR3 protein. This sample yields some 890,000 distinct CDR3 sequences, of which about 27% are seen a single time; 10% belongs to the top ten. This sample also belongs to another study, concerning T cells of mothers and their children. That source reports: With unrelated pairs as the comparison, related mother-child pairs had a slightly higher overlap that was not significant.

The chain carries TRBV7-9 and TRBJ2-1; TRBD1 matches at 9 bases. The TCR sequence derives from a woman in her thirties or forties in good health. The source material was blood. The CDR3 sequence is CASSTTLGTGNREQFF. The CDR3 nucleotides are TGTGCCAGCAGCACAACCCTCGGGACAGGGAATCGTGAGCAGTTCTTC.